Listed below are T cell receptor beta chains from one sample, sequenced in a study of shared clonotypes between healthy human individuals. Some clones are missing from TCRdb's copy, which holds only in-frame ones; the method was immunoSEQ multiplex PCR. The sample has approximately 1,000,000 clones, about four fifths seen once; the top ten hold approximately 0.56%. Material: memory CD4+ T cells from PBMCs. The receptors were gathered from a man aged 18 to 29 in good health. Some clones in this sample may be carry-over from other donors' samples. Both conserved end residues are trimmed from each CDR3. Some rows have no size entry. The others give once, few or many, or a class for an expanded clone.

v_call	j_call	clone_size	cdr3_aa
TRBV14	TRBJ2-1	.	ASSLRHNEQF
TRBV2	TRBJ2-1	.	ASILLGQQF
TRBV5-1	TRBJ1-2	.	ASSLWPGYGYT
TRBV18	TRBJ1-1	.	ASSSSREPNTEAF
TRBV6-1	TRBJ2-7	.	ASSDGQGANEQY
TRBV6-6	TRBJ1-2	.	ASSSDRGSNYGYT
TRBV29-1	TRBJ2-1	.	SVGQGSYNEQF
TRBV2	TRBJ2-2	many	ASGRSSGTSEPGELF
TRBV11-2	TRBJ1-1	.	ASAGLGVNTEAF
TRBV14	TRBJ2-3	.	ASSQASTDTQY
TRBV28	TRBJ1-1	.	ATYSGQGDTEAF
TRBV7-2	TRBJ2-2	.	ASSFELNTGELF
TRBV2	TRBJ1-5	few	ASSAERQPQH
TRBV20-1	TRBJ1-2	.	SARIGYGYT
TRBV28	TRBJ1-5	.	ASSPSGRNNQPQH
TRBV7-8	TRBJ1-4	.	ASSTDTYEKLF
TRBV4-3	TRBJ1-5	.	ASSQDRGGSYPQPQH
TRBV7-9	TRBJ2-2	few	ASSQPGLRGGELF
TRBV28	TRBJ2-2	.	ASSSPGTNTGELF
TRBV2	TRBJ2-2	.	ASRGEAGELF
TRBV27	TRBJ2-2	.	ASSLYGDLGGGELF
TRBV7-2	TRBJ2-1	.	ASSYERGTYNEQF
TRBV7-8	TRBJ2-2	.	ASSLPPWGGSNTGELF
TRBV28	TRBJ2-7	.	ASSLSREQY
TRBV4-3	TRBJ1-4	.	ASSQDPAGGEKLF
TRBV28	TRBJ2-7	.	ASSLGGSRSNEQY